These 10 T cell receptor beta chains originate from one sample sequenced in a study of shared clonotypes between healthy human individuals. The naive CD8 subset, CD45RO-negative cells positively selected for CCR7, excluded terminally differentiated effector memory CD45RA+ cells. Only in-frame clones appear in the TCRdb table, and some are missing; sequencing was by immunoSEQ multiplex PCR. The sample yields roughly 2 million clones, about 95% seen once. Source material: naive CD8+ T cells sorted from blood. The receptors derive from a man aged 18 to 30 in good health.

This sequence joins TRBV13 and TRBJ1-6; D is undetermined. CDR1 and CDR2 (germline): PRHDT, FYEKMQ (reference sequence). The CDR3 runs to 15 residues. V lost 3 bases and J lost 2, with 8 bases in between. The CDR3 DNA sequence: TGTGCCAGCAGCTTGCAGGCGGCCTATAATTCACCCCTCCACTTT. Its protein is CASSLQAAYNSPLHF.

The chain recombines TRBV5-4 with TRBJ2-1; D gene uncertain. Deletions cut 10 bases from V and 6 bases from J, with 8 bases between. Germline assignment: CDR1 SGHNT and CDR2 YYREEE (reference sequence). The CDR3 is 10 residues long. Here the CDR3 reads CAYLGNEQFF. For the CDR3, the DNA is TGTGCCTATCTAGGCAATGAGCAGTTCTTC.

On this clone itself: Different DNA sequences within this sample yield the same CDR3. The chain has TRBV7-8 and TRBJ1-1; D gene unclear. The CDR3 runs to 14 residues. Germline values: CDR1 SGHVS, CDR2 FQNEAQ. V was pared by 0 bases and J by 2 bases, with 7 bases between. The CDR3 sequence is CASSLASLNTEAFF. The CDR3 DNA reads TGTGCCAGCAGCTTAGCTAGTTTAAACACTGAAGCTTTCTTT.

This clone was picked up one time. The rearrangement uses TRBV27 and TRBJ2-7, with TRBD2 identical over 7 bases. J was trimmed by 5 bases and V by 3 bases; bases with no gene match: 7. Germline CDR1 and CDR2: MNHEY and SMNVEV (reference sequence). This CDR3 comprises 14 residues. For the CDR3, the DNA is TGTGCCAGCAGTTTTGCCAGCGGGACCAACGAGCAGTACTTC. Its translation: CASSFASGTNEQYF.

The chain employs TRBV12-5 and TRBJ2-7, with D unclear. The CDR3 totals 17 residues. The germline V gene has CDR1 LGHNT and CDR2 FRNRAP. V dropped 0 bases and J dropped 7 bases, with 22 bases sitting between them. CDR3 loop: CASGLVDRAGRTWEQYF. The CDR3 DNA follows: TGTGCTAGTGGTTTGGTAGACCGGGCAGGACGGACGTGGGAGCAGTACTTC.

V gene TRBV5-1 combines with J gene TRBJ1-1, with D unresolved. Trimming removed 1 base at V and 6 bases at J, with 13 bases between. This CDR3 region has 14 residues. Germline loops: CDR1 SGHRS, CDR2 YFSETQ. The CDR3 reads CASSLIQQGAEAFF. CDR3 DNA sequence: TGCGCCAGCAGCTTGATTCAGCAAGGCGCTGAAGCTTTCTTT.

This clone appeared a single time. The rearrangement uses TRBV11-2 and TRBJ2-7; no clear D. V lost 1 base, J lost 1 base, and 8 bases lay in between. Per germline, CDR1 SGHAT and CDR2 FQNNGV. The CDR3 has 14 residues. DNA for the CDR3: TGTGCCAGCAGCTTAGCAACCTTGTCCTACGAGCAGTACTTC. Translating gives CASSLATLSYEQYF.

As for this clone: At one of its ends the junction is not consistent with the germline gene, which may arise from a read error. The V and J genes are TRBV7-7 and TRBJ1-1; 7 positions match TRBD1. CDR3 size: 15 residues. CDR1 and CDR2 (germline): SSHAT, FNYEAQ (reference sequence). In DNA form, the CDR3 reads TGTGCTAGCAGCTTAGGTCCAGGGGGTAACACTGAAGCTTTCTTT. It is translated as CASSLGPGGNTEAFF.

V gene TRBV5-1 combines with J gene TRBJ2-3; 9 nucleotides agree with TRBD1. The V gene end was trimmed by 4 bases and the J gene end by 5 bases; junction bases not matched to a gene: 11. CDR1 is SGHRS and CDR2 is YFSETQ in the germline V gene. The CDR3 is 16 amino acids. CDR3 bases: TGCGCCAGCAGCCCAGGGACAGGGAGGGCGGTAGATACGCAGTATTTT. Translation gives CASSPGTGRAVDTQYF. The whole variable domain, filled in from reference TRBV5-1 and TRBJ2-3, reads KAGVTQTPRYLIKTRGQQVTLSCSPISGHRSVSWYQQTPGQGLQFLFEYFSETQRNKGNFPGRFSGRQFSNSRSEMNVSTLELGDSALYLCASSPGTGRAVDTQYFGPGTRLTVL.

The V gene is TRBV5-1, the J gene TRBJ1-1; perhaps TRBD1 as D (5 bases). The CDR3 runs to 17 residues. Per the germline V gene, CDR1 is SGHRS and CDR2 is YFSETQ. V lost 4 bases and J lost 10, with 29 bases in between. The CDR3 protein is CASSIGSRVSPSFGAFF. The DNA for the CDR3 is TGCGCCAGCAGCATAGGCTCCAGGGTTTCCCCCTCGTTTGGAGCTTTCTTT.